These 30 T cell receptor beta chains came from one sample sequenced in a study of cytotoxic CD8 clonotypes in ibrutinib-treated CLL. Profiled with immunoSEQ multiplex PCR; TCRdb holds only in-frame clones, not every one. The data contain approximately 26,000 clones, 70% to 75% of them seen just once; the ten biggest clones take up more than 40%. The sample in question was PBMCs, obtained after 12 months of ibrutinib treatment. Receptor source: a human donor with chronic lymphocytic leukemia.

The chain joins TRBV10-3 to TRBJ2-3, with 7 bases that match TRBD1. Germline V CDR1 and CDR2: ENHRY, SYGVKD. This CDR3 spans 12 amino acids. The V segment lost 7 bases and the J segment 6 bases; nucleotides outside the gene matches: 4. The CDR3 here is CAITNRGDTQYF. For the CDR3, the DNA is TGTGCCATCACTAACAGGGGTGATACGCAGTATTTT.

The gene calls are TRBV6-4 and TRBJ1-2, with 7 nucleotides matching TRBD1. The junction had 9 bases not matched to a gene; V was cut back by 6 bases and J by 8 bases. Germline CDR1 and CDR2: MRHNA and SNTAGT. This CDR3 comprises 13 residues. The DNA for the CDR3 is TGTGCCAGCAGGCCCACAGGGGTGTGGGGCTACACCTTC. It translates to CASRPTGVWGYTF.

The CDR3 nucleotides read TGTGCCAGCAGTTTATCGGGGAGGTCTCCCTACGAGCAGTACTTC. It encodes CASSLSGRSPYEQYF. The chain links TRBV27 to TRBJ2-7; possibly TRBD2 for D (6 bases). The V gene's germline CDR1 is MNHEY and CDR2 SMNVEV (reference sequence). V was pared by 0 bases and J by 2 bases, with 11 bases between. This CDR3 has 15 residues.

This chain connects TRBV5-4 to TRBJ2-1; maybe TRBD2 (7 bases). CDR3 size: 15 residues. V dropped 4 bases and J dropped 2 bases, with 13 bases sitting between them. Germline V CDR1 and CDR2: SGHNT, YYREEE (reference sequence). CDR3 nucleotide sequence: TGTGCCAGCAGCCTAGGGGGGGAAACCTACAATGAGCAGTTCTTC. Protein product: CASSLGGETYNEQFF.

The J gene is TRBJ2-5, the V gene TRBV5-1, with D perhaps TRBD1 (5 bases). Germline V gene data show CDR1 as SGHRS and CDR2 as YFSETQ. The CDR3 covers 13 residues. V lost 4 bases to trimming and J lost 2 bases, with 9 bases between them. The chain's CDR3 is CASSVQGQETQYF. Here the CDR3 DNA reads TGCGCCAGCAGCGTTCAGGGACAAGAGACCCAGTACTTC.

The genes are TRBV4-1 and TRBJ1-2; D may be TRBD1 (6 bases). Per the germline V gene, CDR1 is MGHRA and CDR2 is YSYEKL. This CDR3 comprises 17 residues. The ends were cut back, 2 bases at V and 5 bases at J, with 21 bases in the middle. The CDR3 sequence: CASSQTMDSAGKYGYTF. The DNA for the CDR3 is TGCGCCAGCAGCCAAACAATGGACAGCGCCGGGAAGTATGGCTACACCTTC.

The chain is built from TRBV7-9 and TRBJ2-7, with D perhaps being TRBD1 or TRBD2 (5 bases each). V lost 1 base to trimming and J lost 2 bases, with 9 bases between them. Per the germline V gene, CDR1 is SEHNR and CDR2 is FQNEAQ (reference sequence). This CDR3 has 14 amino acids. For the CDR3, the DNA is TGTGCCAGCAGCTTAGATGGGGGTCCCTACGAGCAGTACTTC. Translating it yields CASSLDGGPYEQYF. Looking up the rest from reference TRBV7-9 and TRBJ2-7 gives the full variable domain: DTGVSQNPRHKITKRGQNVTFRCDPISEHNRLYWYRQTLGQGPEFLTYFQNEAQLEKSRLLSDRFSAERPKGSFSTLEIQRTEQGDSAMYLCASSLDGGPYEQYFGPGTRLTVT.

The chain links TRBV19 to TRBJ1-5; D is unclear. This CDR3 is 15 amino acids long. Looked up from germline, CDR1 is LNHDA and CDR2 is SQIVND (reference sequence). Between the trimmed V and J ends, which lost 7 bases and 1 base, there was a span of 14 bases. CDR3 protein: CASTSQSLSNQPQHF. In nucleotides, the CDR3 is TGTGCCAGTACCAGTCAGTCCCTAAGCAATCAGCCCCAGCATTTT. The full variable domain, its missing parts supplied by reference TRBV19 and TRBJ1-5, is DGGITQSPKYLFRKEGQNVTLSCEQNLNHDAMYWYRQDPGQGLRLIYYSQIVNDFQKGDIAEGYSVSREKKESFPLTVTSAQKNPTAFYLCASTSQSLSNQPQHFGDGTRLSIL.

This clone appeared once. V usage is TRBV7-8 and J usage is TRBJ2-7; maybe TRBD2 (6 bases). CDR1 and CDR2 (germline): SGHVS, FQNEAQ. This CDR3 is built from 14 residues. V lost 0 bases, J lost 1 base, and 7 bases lay in between. Here the CDR3 DNA reads TGTGCCAGCAGCTTAGCTGGACTATCCTACGAGCAGTACTTC. Its protein product is CASSLAGLSYEQYF.

The V and J genes are TRBV18 and TRBJ1-3; 7 bases align to TRBD1. With 7 bases clipped from V and 4 bases from J, the junction kept 10 bases outside the gene matches. Germline assignment: CDR1 KGHSH and CDR2 LQKENI. This CDR3 is built from 15 residues. CDR3 region: CASFLDRTEGNTIYF. The CDR3 DNA follows: TGTGCCAGCTTTCTGGACAGGACGGAGGGAAACACCATATATTTT.

The gene calls are TRBV14 and TRBJ2-2, with D unresolved. Trimming pared 1 base from V and 7 bases from J, leaving 10 bases between. CDR1 SGHDN and CDR2 FVKESK come from the germline V gene. This CDR3 is built from 14 residues. CDR3 nucleotide sequence: TGTGCCAGCAGCCAAGCTTTCAAAGGCGGGGAGCTGTTTTTT. Translating it yields CASSQAFKGGELFF. The full variable domain, rest sourced from reference TRBV14 and TRBJ2-2, is EAGVTQFPSHSVIEKGQTVTLRCDPISGHDNLYWYRRVMGKEIKFLLHFVKESKQDESGMPNNRFLAERTGGTYSTLKVQPAELEDSGVYFCASSQAFKGGELFFGEGSRLTVL.

The CDR3 DNA sequence: TGTGCCAGCAGCGGGACTTATCCCTCCTACGAGCAGTACTTC. Translating it yields CASSGTYPSYEQYF. This sequence joins TRBV6-6 and TRBJ2-5; possible D gene TRBD2, 6 bases. The J call could be wrong; TRBJ2-7 is a better fit for the DNA end. The CDR3 totals 14 residues. Germline V CDR1 and CDR2: MNHNY, SVGAGI (reference sequence).

The chain couples TRBV23-1 to TRBJ2-3; 9 nucleotides align to TRBD2. TRBV23-1 is recorded as an ORF, its role being uncertain. V shed 2 bases, J shed 4 bases, and the junction held 4 bases outside the gene matches. The CDR3 has 15 residues. The CDR3 bases are TGCGCCAGCAGTCAACTAGCGGGGTGCTCAGATACGCAGTATTTT. This codes for CASSQLAGCSDTQYF.

The chain is built from TRBV7-6 and TRBJ2-1; 7 bases map to TRBD1. CDR1 is SGHVS, CDR2 FNYEAQ, per germline. The CDR3 extends over 16 amino acids. V lost 2 bases to trimming and J lost 5 bases; unmatched junction nucleotides: 9. CDR3 in amino acids: CASSLRGLPPNNEQFF. The CDR3 DNA follows: TGTGCCAGCAGCTTAAGGGGGCTGCCTCCTAACAATGAGCAGTTCTTC.

The rearrangement uses TRBV6-4 and TRBJ2-1, with 9 nucleotides matching TRBD2. Germline CDR1 is MRHNA and CDR2 is SNTAGT. Trimming took 0 bases from V and 6 from J; bases not matched to a gene: 0. This CDR3 is built from 14 residues. CDR3 DNA sequence: TGTGCCAGCAGTGACTCGCGGGGGGGCAATGAGCAGTTCTTC. Translation: CASSDSRGGNEQFF.

This chain connects TRBV5-1 to TRBJ2-5; 7 bases are a match to TRBD2. CDR1 and CDR2 from the germline V gene are SGHRS and YFSETQ. The CDR3 is 14 residues long. V dropped 6 bases and J dropped 2; count of bases not matched to a gene: 7. The CDR3 DNA sequence: TGCGCCAGCACCCGAATCGGGGGGCAAGAGACCCAGTACTTC. Translating it yields CASTRIGGQETQYF. The whole variable domain, filled in from reference TRBV5-1 and TRBJ2-5, reads KAGVTQTPRYLIKTRGQQVTLSCSPISGHRSVSWYQQTPGQGLQFLFEYFSETQRNKGNFPGRFSGRQFSNSRSEMNVSTLELGDSALYLCASTRIGGQETQYFGPGTRLLVL.

This clone was seen a few times. This chain joins TRBV5-6 and TRBJ2-2, with a weak D call TRBD1 (6 bases). CDR1 is SGHDT and CDR2 is YYEEEE in the germline V gene. CDR3 length: 14 residues. V lost 0 bases to trimming and J lost 9 bases, with 12 bases between them. The CDR3 DNA sequence: TGTGCCAGCAGCTTGGCCAGGGACAAGTGGGAGCTGTTTTTT. It encodes CASSLARDKWELFF. The entire variable domain, with the rest obtained from reference TRBV5-6 and TRBJ2-2, is as follows: DAGVTQSPTHLIKTRGQQVTLRCSPKSGHDTVSWYQQALGQGPQFIFQYYEEEERQRGNFPDRFSGHQFPNYSSELNVNALLLGDSALYLCASSLARDKWELFFGEGSRLTVL.

The rearrangement links TRBV4-1 to TRBJ2-5, with D possibly TRBD2 on 7 matching bases. V lost 1 base to trimming and J lost 6 bases, with 15 bases between them. Germline V gives CDR1 MGHRA, CDR2 YSYEKL. This CDR3 contains 15 residues. The CDR3 protein is CASSQGARGRQTQYF. The CDR3, as DNA: TGCGCCAGCAGCCAAGGAGCGCGGGGGCGGCAGACCCAGTACTTC.

The J gene is TRBJ2-2, the V gene TRBV11-1; D unclear. Trimming took 8 bases from V and 1 from J, leaving 11 bases between them. This CDR3 comprises 14 residues. The germline gives CDR1 SGHAT, CDR2 FQDESV (reference sequence). Here the CDR3 reads CASSVTVNTGELFF. Here the CDR3 DNA reads TGTGCCAGCTCCGTGACGGTGAACACCGGGGAGCTGTTTTTT.

This clone turned up a few times. V gene TRBV19 combines with J gene TRBJ2-1, with no clear D. V lost 7 bases, J lost 6 bases, and 16 bases lay in between. Germline-derived CDR1 and CDR2 are LNHDA and SQIVND (reference sequence). This CDR3 spans 14 amino acids. CDR3 loop: CASTPGRISNEQFF. CDR3 DNA sequence: TGTGCCAGTACCCCAGGTAGGATTTCCAATGAGCAGTTCTTC.

This CDR3 reads CASSLDFATNEKLFF. CDR3 nucleotides: TGTGCCAGCAGCTTAGATTTTGCAACTAATGAAAAACTGTTTTTT. V and J are TRBV7-8 and TRBJ1-4; D gene ambiguous. The CDR3 has 15 amino acids. V lost 1 base and J 0 bases, leaving 6 bases between the germline ends. CDR1 and CDR2 from the germline V gene are SGHVS and FQNEAQ.

The chain is built from TRBV4-1 and TRBJ2-4; possible D gene TRBD1, 5 bases. Trimming cost V 0 bases and J 8 bases, with 11 bases left between them. The CDR3 is made up of 14 amino acids. Germline CDR1 reads MGHRA; CDR2 reads YSYEKL. The CDR3 DNA is TGCGCCAGCAGCCAAGAAGGGGAAAGGGACATTCAGTACTTC. It translates to CASSQEGERDIQYF.

The chain links TRBV14 to TRBJ2-4; D remains ambiguous. V lost 1 base and J 1 base, leaving 8 bases between the germline ends. This CDR3 spans 15 amino acids. Per germline, CDR1 SGHDN and CDR2 FVKESK. The CDR3 is CASSQGSFAKNIQYF. The CDR3 DNA reads as TGTGCCAGCAGCCAAGGGTCCTTCGCCAAAAACATTCAGTACTTC.

This clone was detected a few times. V gene TRBV19 combines with J gene TRBJ1-2; D uncertain. Trimming shortened V by 9 bases and J by 6 bases, and 20 bases separated the two germline ends. This CDR3 spans 14 amino acids. The germline V gene encodes CDR1 LNHDA and CDR2 SQIVND (reference sequence). The DNA for the CDR3 is TGTGCCAGCTTAAGCGGACCCAGTTTGAATGGCTACACCTTC. Translated: CASLSGPSLNGYTF.

This chain connects TRBV2 to TRBJ2-1; D may be TRBD2 (5 bases). V lost 0 bases and J 10 bases, leaving 10 bases between the germline ends. From germline, CDR1 is SNHLY and CDR2 FYNNEI. The CDR3 is 13 amino acids. The CDR3 loop reads CASSEAKGAEQFF. The CDR3 region has the DNA TGTGCCAGCAGTGAAGCGAAGGGAGCGGAGCAGTTCTTC.

This clone has just a few counts. The rearrangement uses TRBV30 and TRBJ2-5; 9 nucleotides match TRBD2. Germline V lookup: CDR1 GTSNPN, CDR2 SVGIG (reference sequence). The CDR3 extends over 13 amino acids. After removal of 2 bases from V and 7 bases from J, the junction contained 5 bases not matched to a gene. DNA for the CDR3: TGTGCCTGGAGTAAGGGACTAGCCGTGACCCAGTACTTC. Residues: CAWSKGLAVTQYF.

The CDR3 sequence: CASSMGTGLREQYF. The CDR3 region has the DNA TGTGCCAGTAGTATGGGTACAGGGCTCCGCGAGCAGTACTTC. The rearrangement uses TRBV19 and TRBJ2-7, with D tentatively TRBD1 (6 bases). The CDR3 length is 14 residues. V gave up 3 bases and J gave up 6 bases, with 15 bases separating them. Germline values: CDR1 LNHDA, CDR2 SQIVND (reference sequence).

The CDR3 sequence is CASSTYRTVNTEAFF. The CDR3, as DNA: TGTGCCAGCAGCACCTACCGGACGGTGAACACTGAAGCTTTCTTT. The chain uses TRBV7-3 and TRBJ1-1; D unresolved. The V end was cut by 5 bases, the J end by 0 bases, with 13 bases between. Germline V gives CDR1 SGHTA, CDR2 FQGTGA. The CDR3 extends over 15 amino acids.

In this sample, this clone turned up a few times. V gene TRBV7-2 combines with J gene TRBJ2-3; D ambiguous. The CDR3 runs 15 residues. Deletions cut 2 bases from V and 4 bases from J, with 13 bases between. In germline, CDR1 is SGHTA, CDR2 FQGNSA. CDR3 nucleotide sequence: TGTGCCAGCAGCTTAACTGATTACACCTCAGATACGCAGTATTTT. Protein: CASSLTDYTSDTQYF.

The gene calls are TRBV5-1 and TRBJ2-7, with 16 bases fitting TRBD2. There are 18 residues in the CDR3. V trimming: 0 bases; J trimming: 2 bases; junction bases outside the gene matches: 5. Germline CDR1 is SGHRS and CDR2 is YFSETQ. Here the CDR3 DNA reads TGCGCCAGCAGCTTGGTTGGGACTAGCGGGGGGGCCCCCTACGAGCAGTACTTC. This translates into CASSLVGTSGGAPYEQYF.